This T cell receptor (beta chain) is drawn from a study of regulatory T cells in long-lasting Graves disease. General observations from the study: Persistent Graves' patients possessed reduced TCR diversity relative to recently diagnosed ones. Researchers reported studying only peripheral blood, not thyroid tissue.

Time point: newly diagnosed GD, antithyroid drugs for less than 3 months. RNA isolated from PBMCs was used to make the TCR library. Diagnosing Graves' disease relied on the American Thyroid Association guidelines. Researchers made TCR beta libraries by using iRepertoire HTBI primers and running Arm-PCR on CDR3 regions. TCRdb re-called the multiplex PCR reads with MiXCR, one entry per CDR3 protein. The profile shows a few hundred thousand distinct CDR3 sequences, 20% of them singletons. This clonotype was picked up many times. What it binds is not known. Trimming cost V 1 base and J 0 bases, with 10 bases left between them. The CDR3 covers 15 residues. CDR1 is SEHNR and CDR2 is FQNEAQ in the germline V gene (reference sequence).

The receptor was isolated from a female donor with Graves disease. J is TRBJ2-7 and V is TRBV7-9; TRBD2 is a possible D gene (5 bases). The sequencing here drew on peripheral blood mononuclear cells (PBMCs), taken at new diagnosis, from a patient treated with antithyroid drugs. The CDR3 reads CASSLVTGSSYEQYF. The CDR3 nucleotides are TGTGCCAGCAGCTTAGTGACGGGGAGCTCCTACGAGCAGTACTTC.